The TCR delta chain under discussion was sequenced for a study of gamma-delta T cells after stem cell transplantation. TCRdb ran CATT on the RT-PCR reads. The sample has about 900 delta-chain clones; approximately 3.4% are singletons. Concerning this clone itself: A far bigger clonotype differs at one base, so this is likely a read error. The same CDR3 is also encoded by other DNA sequences in this sample.

This CDR3 has 19 residues. CDR1 and CDR2 from the germline V gene are GEAIGNYY and EKD. The TCR originated in a human donor. It is not recorded whose cells these are; they may come from a transplant donor. The chain joins TRDV2 to TRDJ1; 8 bases align to TRDD3. Sequencing was performed on gamma-delta T cells. The CDR3 loop is CACDSLGDIHLPYTDKLIF. CDR3 in DNA: TGTGCCTGTGACTCCCTGGGGGACATCCATTTACCTTACACCGATAAACTCATTTTT.